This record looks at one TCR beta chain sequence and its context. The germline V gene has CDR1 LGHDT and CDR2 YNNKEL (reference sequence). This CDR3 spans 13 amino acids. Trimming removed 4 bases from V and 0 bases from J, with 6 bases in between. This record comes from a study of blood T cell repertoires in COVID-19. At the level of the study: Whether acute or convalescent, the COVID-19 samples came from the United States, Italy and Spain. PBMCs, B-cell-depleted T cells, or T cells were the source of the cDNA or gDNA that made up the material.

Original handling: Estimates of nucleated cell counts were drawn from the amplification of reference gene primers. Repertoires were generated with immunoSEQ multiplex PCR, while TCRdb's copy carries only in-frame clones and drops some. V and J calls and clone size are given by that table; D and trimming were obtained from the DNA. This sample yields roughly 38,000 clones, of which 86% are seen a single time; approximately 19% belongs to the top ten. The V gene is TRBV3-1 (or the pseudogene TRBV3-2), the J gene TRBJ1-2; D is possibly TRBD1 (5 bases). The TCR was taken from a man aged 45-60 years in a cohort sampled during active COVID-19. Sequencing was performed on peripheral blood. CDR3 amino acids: CASSRQTNYGYTF. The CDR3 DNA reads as TGTGCCAGCAGCCGACAGACTAACTATGGCTACACCTTC.